This TCR gamma chain is drawn from a study of Vδ1+ human thymocytes. Comments on this clone: Its target is unknown.

After alphabeta T cell depletion, CD3+ Vdelta1+ Vdelta2- thymocytes were sorted. Sorted Vdelta1+ thymocytes were about 97% to 99.6% pure. Trimming took 5 bases from V and 8 from J; bases not matched to a gene: 6. The CDR3 spans 11 residues. CDR1 and CDR2 (germline): VINAFY, YDVSNSKD. Sequences come from RNA converted to cDNA by reverse transcription. The CDR3 regions were amplified by multiplex PCR from V-gene primers to a constant-region primer. With CATT, TCRdb re-called clones from the multiplex PCR reads. The sample gives several thousand gamma-chain clones, roughly 40% of which show up once; 1.9% is in the top ten. General study points: Unlike peripheral blood Vdelta1+ controls, thymic delta-chain sequences included 20% to 25% Vdelta2 and few Vdelta3. In the thymus, TRG and TRD repertoires looked highly polyclonal with Gaussian CDR3 lengths. Many TRG clonotypes were shared between donors; TRD repertoires were essentially private.

This receptor was taken from a boy in the first two years of life who had congenital heart surgery. The specimen was Vdelta1+ gamma-delta thymocytes from the thymus. Subset in this sample: FACS-sorted CD3+ TCRalphabeta- TCRVdelta1+ TCRVdelta2- thymocytes. The chain carries TRGV5 and TRGJ1 or TRGJ2. No J segment appears in TCRdb, so it was assigned here by matching the sequence to germline. The CDR3 loop is CATWASNKKLF. CDR3 nucleotide sequence: TGTGCCACCTGGGCCTCCAATAAGAAACTCTTT.